The present T cell receptor beta chain was sequenced within a study of T cell responses to AZD1222 COVID-19 vaccine. The study's findings and limits: The study sampled repertoires only after the peak T cell response. Donors, mostly white British, included more females; clonal diversity was possibly underestimated.

The data were produced by immunoSEQ multiplex PCR, yet TCRdb's version contains in-frame clones alone and is incomplete. Of about 140,000 clones in the sample, around nine tenths were seen once. CDR3 size: 16 residues. V dropped 5 bases and J dropped 7 bases, with 18 bases sitting between them. Germline V gene sequence: CDR1 LNHDA, CDR2 SQIVND (reference sequence). On this clone: What it binds is not known.

This sequence was found in an adult in good health. This specimen consisted of peripheral blood, obtained on day 0 of AZD1222 vaccination. This chain links TRBV19 with TRBJ1-6; D ambiguous. The CDR3 here is CASSYPHSTGNSPLHF. CDR3 in DNA: TGTGCCAGTAGTTACCCCCACAGTACGGGCAATTCACCCCTCCACTTT.